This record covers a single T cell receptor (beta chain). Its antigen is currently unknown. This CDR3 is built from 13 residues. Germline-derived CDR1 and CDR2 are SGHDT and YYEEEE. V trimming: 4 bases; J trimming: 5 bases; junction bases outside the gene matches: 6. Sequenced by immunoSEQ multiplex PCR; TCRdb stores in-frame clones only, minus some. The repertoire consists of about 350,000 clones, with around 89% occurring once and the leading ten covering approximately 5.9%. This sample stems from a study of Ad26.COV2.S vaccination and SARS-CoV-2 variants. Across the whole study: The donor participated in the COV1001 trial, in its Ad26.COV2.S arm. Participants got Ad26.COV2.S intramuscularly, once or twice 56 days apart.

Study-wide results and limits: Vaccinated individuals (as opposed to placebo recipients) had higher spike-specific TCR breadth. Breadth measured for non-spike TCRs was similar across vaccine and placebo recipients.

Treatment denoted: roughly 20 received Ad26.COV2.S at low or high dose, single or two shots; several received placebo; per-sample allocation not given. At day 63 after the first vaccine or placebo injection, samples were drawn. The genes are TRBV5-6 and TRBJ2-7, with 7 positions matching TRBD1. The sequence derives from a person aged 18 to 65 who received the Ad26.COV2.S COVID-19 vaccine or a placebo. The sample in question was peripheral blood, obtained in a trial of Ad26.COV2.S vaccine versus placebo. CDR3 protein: CASSVTGRNEQYF. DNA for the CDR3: TGTGCCAGCAGCGTGACAGGGCGGAACGAGCAGTACTTC.